A selection of T cell receptor beta chains follows, all from one sample in a study of shared clonotypes between healthy human individuals. Here immunoSEQ multiplex PCR was the method, and the copy in TCRdb shows in-frame clones only, minus some. The sample holds approximately 650,000 clones, just under 97% seen once. The specimen sequenced was naive CD8+ T cells sorted from blood. Receptors originate from a woman under 40 in good health. CDR3s include the opening cysteine and the closing phenylalanine or tryptophan. A D gene is named only where the DNA matches it firmly. Only part of the rows carry a size: once, few, many, or a class if the clone is expanded.

CDR3 protein	CDR3 DNA	D gene	clone size	V gene	J gene
CAWAGVLYGYTF	TGTGCCTGGGCAGGGGTCCTTTATGGCTACACCTTC	NA	NA	TRBV30	TRBJ1-2
CASSILAGDPPYEQYF	TGTGCCAGTAGTATCTTAGCGGGAGACCCCCCGTACGAGCAGTACTTC	TRBD2	NA	TRBV19	TRBJ2-7
CASSPRSIRGDTDTQYF	TGTGCCAGCAGCCCACGATCGATTAGGGGGGACACAGATACGCAGTATTTT	NA	NA	TRBV14	TRBJ2-3
CASSHPGQDYEQYF	TGTGCCAGCAGCCACCCTGGACAGGACTACGAGCAGTACTTC	TRBD1	once	TRBV11-2	TRBJ2-7
CASTPGQGPGELFF	TGTGCCAGCACCCCGGGACAGGGGCCCGGGGAGCTGTTTTTT	TRBD1	NA	TRBV27	TRBJ2-2
CASSGWTAGYGYTF	TGTGCCAGCAGTGGGTGGACAGCTGGCTATGGCTACACCTTC	NA	NA	TRBV6-5	TRBJ1-2
CASSYLSDGNEQFF	TGTGCCAGCAGTTACTTGTCCGATGGGAATGAGCAGTTCTTC	NA	NA	TRBV6-5	TRBJ2-1
CASSSGLVSYEQYF	TGTGCCAGCAGCTCCGGACTCGTTTCCTACGAGCAGTACTTC	NA	NA	TRBV13	TRBJ2-7
CASSSITGEETQYF	TGTGCCAGCAGCTCGATAACAGGGGAAGAGACCCAGTACTTC	TRBD1	NA	TRBV7-9	TRBJ2-5
CASSYGAGDLNTEAFF	TGTGCCAGCAGTTACGGGGCTGGGGACCTGAACACTGAAGCTTTCTTT	NA	NA	TRBV6-4	TRBJ1-1
CASRPGSTNEKLFF	TGTGCCAGCAGACCAGGGTCAACTAATGAAAAACTGTTTTTT	NA	NA	TRBV7-9	TRBJ1-4
CASSPGLAVYEQYF	TGTGCCAGCAGTCCCGGACTAGCAGTGTACGAGCAGTACTTC	TRBD2	NA	TRBV27	TRBJ2-7
CASSERPSTWEAFF	TGTGCCAGCAGTGAACGCCCCTCGACTTGGGAAGCTTTCTTT	NA	NA	TRBV2	TRBJ1-1
CASSKGGNSGRSYNEQFF	TGTGCCAGCAGCAAAGGAGGAAATAGCGGGAGGTCCTACAATGAGCAGTTCTTC	NA	NA	TRBV21-1	TRBJ2-1
CASSSSLGPYEQYF	TGTGCCAGCAGTTCCTCTCTGGGGCCCTACGAGCAGTACTTC	NA	NA	TRBV6-6	TRBJ2-7
CASKGAGVADTQYF	TGTGCCAGCAAAGGAGCGGGAGTGGCAGATACGCAGTATTTT	TRBD2	NA	TRBV6-5	TRBJ2-3
CASTPGLAEISSYEQYF	TGTGCCAGCACTCCGGGACTAGCGGAAATCAGCTCCTACGAGCAGTACTTC	TRBD2	NA	TRBV7-2	TRBJ2-7
CASSIKGNQPQHF	TGTGCCAGTAGTATAAAGGGCAATCAGCCCCAGCATTTT	NA	NA	TRBV19	TRBJ1-5
CASSFGESYEQYF	TGTGCCAGCAGCTTTGGGGAATCCTACGAGCAGTACTTC	NA	NA	TRBV7-9	TRBJ2-7
CASSWGTGNEQFF	TGTGCCAGCAGCTGGGGGACTGGCAATGAGCAGTTCTTC	NA	NA	TRBV5-6	TRBJ2-1
CASSQVHIIEQFF	TGTGCCAGCAGCCAAGTCCACATCATTGAGCAGTTCTTC	NA	NA	TRBV14	TRBJ2-1
CASRKGSGGYEQYF	TGTGCCAGCAGGAAAGGGTCAGGGGGCTACGAGCAGTACTTC	TRBD1	few	TRBV27	TRBJ2-7
CASSRYYEQYF	TGTGCCAGCAGCAGGTATTACGAGCAGTACTTC	NA	once	TRBV5-6	TRBJ2-7
CASSERSLEGTGELFF	TGTGCCAGCAGTGAGAGGTCCCTTGAGGGCACCGGGGAGCTGTTTTTT	NA	NA	TRBV2	TRBJ2-2
CASSEEGQGVMATDTQYF	TGTGCCAGCAGTGAAGAGGGACAGGGGGTTATGGCTACAGATACGCAGTATTTT	TRBD1	NA	TRBV2	TRBJ2-3
CAGTKGNTIYF	TGTGCCGGAACAAAGGGAAACACCATATATTTT	NA	few	TRBV28	TRBJ1-3
CASSGPQREHDEKLFF	TGTGCCAGCAGCGGCCCCCAACGCGAGCACGATGAAAAACTGTTTTTT	NA	NA	TRBV9	TRBJ1-4
CASSLYGVSTQFNEKLFF	TGCGCCAGCAGCTTGTATGGGGTTAGCACCCAATTTAATGAAAAACTGTTTTTT	NA	NA	TRBV5-1	TRBJ1-4
CASSLWGLVPDTSVQFF	TGTGCCAGCAGCTTATGGGGTCTAGTACCCGATACTTCCGTGCAGTTCTTC	NA	NA	TRBV13	TRBJ2-1
CASSIGGTSPYNEQFF	TGTGCCAGTAGTATCGGGGGGACTAGCCCCTACAATGAGCAGTTCTTC	TRBD2	NA	TRBV19	TRBJ2-1
CASIATNEKLFF	TGTGCCAGCATTGCAACTAATGAAAAACTGTTTTTT	NA	NA	TRBV27	TRBJ1-4
CASRFGAGELFF	TGTGCAAGTCGCTTTGGGGCCGGGGAGCTGTTTTTT	NA	NA	TRBV12-2	TRBJ2-2
CAVRGQYNEQFF	TGTGCCGTCCGGGGGCAGTACAATGAGCAGTTCTTC	NA	NA	TRBV27	TRBJ2-1
CASNLAGGAGELFF	TGTGCCAGCAACCTCGCGGGGGGGGCCGGGGAGCTGTTTTTT	TRBD2	NA	TRBV6-5	TRBJ2-2
CASSGRLLGGEFYGYTF	TGTGCCAGCAGCGGCCGCCTTTTGGGGGGCGAGTTCTATGGCTACACCTTC	NA	NA	TRBV9	TRBJ1-2
CASSAREETQYF	TGTGCCAGCAGCGCTCGAGAGGAGACCCAGTACTTC	NA	NA	TRBV9	TRBJ2-5
CASSYRLGAGSYEQYF	TGTGCCAGCAGTTACCGGCTCGGGGCGGGGTCCTACGAGCAGTACTTC	NA	NA	TRBV6-5	TRBJ2-7
CASSLEGSYEQFF	TGTGCCAGCAGCTTAGAGGGAAGCTACGAGCAGTTCTTC	NA	NA	TRBV13	TRBJ2-1
CASSDLWSSEYTGELFF	TGTGCCAGCAGTGATTTATGGTCTAGCGAGTACACCGGGGAGCTGTTTTTT	NA	NA	TRBV25-1	TRBJ2-2
CSVETGKTYEQYF	TGCAGCGTAGAAACAGGGAAAACGTACGAGCAGTACTTC	NA	NA	TRBV29-1	TRBJ2-7
CASSITSAASTDTQYF	TGTGCCAGCAGCATCACCTCCGCGGCTAGCACAGATACGCAGTATTTT	NA	NA	TRBV9	TRBJ2-3
CASSYQGPTYEQYF	TGTGCCAGCAGCTATCAGGGACCAACCTACGAGCAGTACTTC	NA	NA	TRBV5-4	TRBJ2-7
CASSLVSTAGQYF	TGTGCCAGCAGTTTAGTTTCGACCGCCGGACAGTACTTC	NA	NA	TRBV27	TRBJ2-7
CASSGPGQGADTQYF	TGTGCCAGTAGTGGTCCGGGACAGGGAGCAGATACGCAGTATTTT	TRBD1	NA	TRBV19	TRBJ2-3
CASSLGQGYFNEQFF	TGTGCCAGCAGTTTGGGACAGGGTTATTTCAATGAGCAGTTCTTC	TRBD1	NA	TRBV27	TRBJ2-1
CASSAPGPRTSTDTQYF	TGTGCCAGCAGTGCCCCGGGACCCCGTACTAGCACAGATACGCAGTATTTT	NA	NA	TRBV25-1	TRBJ2-3
CASSQEWTADYGYTF	TGCGCCAGCAGCCAAGAATGGACAGCGGACTATGGCTACACCTTC	NA	NA	TRBV4-1	TRBJ1-2
CASSFTKGYEQYF	TGTGCCAGCAGCTTTACTAAGGGCTACGAGCAGTACTTC	NA	NA	TRBV5-4	TRBJ2-7
CSVEWGPYGYTF	TGCAGCGTTGAATGGGGGCCCTATGGCTACACCTTC	NA	NA	TRBV29-1	TRBJ1-2
CASRKGSMAGNTIYF	TGTGCCAGCAGAAAAGGGAGTATGGCTGGAAACACCATATATTTT	NA	NA	TRBV7-9	TRBJ1-3
CATKSPYRAGAPNTGELFF	TGTGCCACCAAGTCTCCTTACCGGGCGGGAGCCCCGAACACCGGGGAGCTGTTTTTT	TRBD2	NA	TRBV28	TRBJ2-2
CASSPEGESYEQYF	TGCGCCAGCAGCCCAGAGGGGGAATCCTACGAGCAGTACTTC	NA	NA	TRBV5-1	TRBJ2-7
CASSFLIGEMNTEAFF	TGTGCCAGCAGCTTTCTGATCGGGGAAATGAACACTGAAGCTTTCTTT	NA	NA	TRBV7-8	TRBJ1-1
CASKSGLGHYEQYF	TGTGCCTCAAAATCCGGCCTTGGACATTACGAGCAGTACTTC	NA	NA	TRBV6-5	TRBJ2-7
CASSLEVGTYNEQFF	TGTGCCAGCAGCTTAGAGGTCGGGACGTACAATGAGCAGTTCTTC	NA	NA	TRBV11-3	TRBJ2-1
CASSPSGTENSPLHF	TGTGCCAGCAGTCCGTCCGGGACAGAGAATTCACCCCTCCACTTT	TRBD1	NA	TRBV27	TRBJ1-6
CASSLADRSGELFF	TGTGCCAGCAGCTTAGCCGACAGGTCCGGGGAGCTGTTTTTT	NA	NA	TRBV7-9	TRBJ2-2
CASEAGTFTDTQYF	TGTGCCAGCGAGGCCGGGACCTTCACAGATACGCAGTATTTT	NA	NA	TRBV6-1	TRBJ2-3
CASSPGTGGKYGYTF	TGTGCCAGCAGTCCCGGGACAGGGGGAAAGTATGGCTACACCTTC	TRBD1	NA	TRBV27	TRBJ1-2